This T cell receptor (beta chain) appears in the sequencing data of a study of molecular identifiers for immune sequencing clone quantification. Naive CD8 T cells, phenotype CD8+CD4-CCR7+CD45RA+, were sorted. Study-wide points: Spiked Jurkat TCR RNA equivalent to one cell reportedly surfaced among about a million naive cells.

Libraries of bulk TCR were made by previously described methods (with listed TCR primers). One entry per CDR3 protein results from TCRdb running MiXCR on the PCR reads. This table holds about half a million distinct CDR3 sequences, roughly 26% found once. This clonotype was recorded once. Its antigen is unknown. Germline V gives CDR1 SGHDN, CDR2 FVKESK. The CDR3 spans 13 residues. The V gene lost 1 base and the J gene lost 5 bases, with 8 bases spanning the gap. The sample consisted of naive CD8+ T cells from blood, with Jurkat cell RNA spiked in. Sample subset: FACS-sorted CD8+CD4-CCR7+CD45RA+ naive T cells. The V call is TRBV14, the J call TRBJ1-2; D is unresolved. This sequence originates from a human donor in good health. Some libraries in this study had Jurkat cell RNA spiked in. The CDR3 DNA follows: TGTGCCAGCAGCCAAGGTCATTTTTATGGCTACACCTTC. Its protein product is CASSQGHFYGYTF. Full variable domain (rest looked up from reference TRBV14 and TRBJ1-2): EAGVTQFPSHSVIEKGQTVTLRCDPISGHDNLYWYRRVMGKEIKFLLHFVKESKQDESGMPNNRFLAERTGGTYSTLKVQPAELEDSGVYFCASSQGHFYGYTFGSGTRLTVV.